A selection of T cell receptor beta chains follows, all from one sample in a study of cytomegalovirus exposure and HLA in healthy donors. Sequencing used immunoSEQ multiplex PCR; TCRdb keeps in-frame clones, though not all of them. This repertoire shows some 150,000 clones, about 80% found once; its top ten account for around 5%. Input material: PBMCs. The receptors stem from a man aged 30 to 45 in good health and CMV-seronegative. CDR3s include the opening cysteine and the closing phenylalanine or tryptophan. D genes are given only for firm matches. Rows give clone size only sometimes, using once, few, many, or a class for an expanded clone.

-	TRBV7-9	16	TRBJ2-7	once	TGTGCCAGCAGCTCAAACAGGGCGATTGTGGGATACGAGCAGTACTTC	CASSSNRAIVGYEQYF
-	TRBV29-1	14	TRBJ2-1	-	TGCAGCGCTTCACCGGTGGAGCCCTACAATGAGCAGTTCTTC	CSASPVEPYNEQFF
TRBD1	TRBV27	17	TRBJ1-2	-	TGTGCCAGCAGTCTTACTATTAACCCCACAGGGGGCAAAGGCTACACCTTC	CASSLTINPTGGKGYTF
TRBD2	TRBV28	22	TRBJ2-7	-	TGTGCCAGCAGTTTGGGCCCGCCTGGAGGGCTAGCGGGAGGGCCGTCTCTACGAGAGCAGTACTTC	CASSLGPPGGLAGGPSLREQYF
TRBD1	TRBV29-1	16	TRBJ1-2	-	TGCAGCGTTTTTGGGACAGCGTCAAAACGGCACTATGGCTACACCTTC	CSVFGTASKRHYGYTF
TRBD2	TRBV5-5	13	TRBJ2-3	few	TGTGCCAGCAGCCGGGGAGGGACAGATACGCAGTATTTT	CASSRGGTDTQYF
-	TRBV30	11	TRBJ1-1	-	TGTGCCTGGTTGCAGGGGTATGAAGCTTTCTTT	CAWLQGYEAFF
TRBD2	TRBV29-1	15	TRBJ2-7	-	TGCAGCGTTGAAGATCGGTCGGGGGGGCCCTACGAGCAGTACTTC	CSVEDRSGGPYEQYF
TRBD2	TRBV9	17	TRBJ2-1	-	TGTGCCAGCAGCGTAGAACTAGCGGGAGGGCCAAGAGATGAGCAGTTCTTC	CASSVELAGGPRDEQFF
TRBD1	TRBV2	16	TRBJ1-5	-	TGTGCCAGCAGTGTAAGCCGGGACAGGGGCAATCAGCCCCAGCATTTT	CASSVSRDRGNQPQHF
TRBD2	TRBV7-7	16	TRBJ2-2	-	TGTGCCAGCAGCTTATATAGCGGGGCGAACACCGGGGAGCTGTTTTTT	CASSLYSGANTGELFF
TRBD2	TRBV2	16	TRBJ2-1	-	TGTGCCAGCAGTGAAACGACTAGCGGGTACTACAATGAGCAGTTCTTC	CASSETTSGYYNEQFF
TRBD1	TRBV5-1	17	TRBJ1-6	few	TGCGCCAGCAGCTACTTCAGACAGGGGAGAGAGAATTCACCCCTCCACTTT	CASSYFRQGRENSPLHF
-	TRBV9	13	TRBJ1-2	-	TGTGCCAGCAGCGCCTTATGGGGGGATGGCTACACCTTC	CASSALWGDGYTF
TRBD1	TRBV2	16	TRBJ2-7	-	TGTGCCAGCAGTGATCCCCGGGACAGGGGCTCCTACGAGCAGTACTTC	CASSDPRDRGSYEQYF
-	TRBV7-9	13	TRBJ2-7	-	TGTGCCAGCAGCTCCCTCGGGGGGCGCGAGCAGTACTTC	CASSSLGGREQYF
TRBD1	TRBV5-6	14	TRBJ2-7	few	TGTGCCAGCAGCTTGGGACAGGGGTTTGACGAGCAGTACTTC	CASSLGQGFDEQYF
TRBD1	TRBV12-5	12	TRBJ2-7	-	TGTGCTGGAACAGGGGAGTTCTACGAGCAGTACTTC	CAGTGEFYEQYF
-	TRBV30	14	TRBJ2-7	-	TGTGCCTTCGATGGGCTCGCTTTAGGAGGCGAGCAGTACTTC	CAFDGLALGGEQYF
TRBD1	TRBV6-5	12	TRBJ1-6	-	TGTCCCAGCCATAACAGGGGATCACCCCTCCACTTT	CPSHNRGSPLHF
-	TRBV7-9	12	TRBJ2-7	-	TGTGCCAGCAGCCCCCCCGTCTACGAGCAGTACTTC	CASSPPVYEQYF
TRBD1	TRBV7-9	15	TRBJ1-4	-	TGTGCCAGCAGCTTAGTAAGGGGGCGCGATGAAAAACTGTTTTTT	CASSLVRGRDEKLFF
TRBD2	TRBV7-3	15	TRBJ2-1	few	TGTGCCAGCAGCCCGACTAGCGGGAGGAGATATGAGCAGTTCTTC	CASSPTSGRRYEQFF
TRBD2	TRBV9	16	TRBJ2-2	once	TGTGCCAGCAGCGTCGGCGGGGGGGTTAACACCGGGGAGCTGTTTTTT	CASSVGGGVNTGELFF
TRBD1	TRBV15	14	TRBJ2-5	few	TGTGCCACCAGCGACAGGGGACAAGAGAGGGCCCAGTACTTC	CATSDRGQERAQYF
-	TRBV7-9	16	TRBJ2-3	-	TGTTCCAGCAGCACTCCGACCCGGGTCACCACAGATACGCAGTATTTT	CSSSTPTRVTTDTQYF
-	TRBV5-1	11	TRBJ2-5	-	TGCGCCAGCACTATCGGGGAGACCCAGTACTTC	CASTIGETQYF
-	TRBV6-1	14	TRBJ2-7	few	TGTGCCAGCATCCCTAGGGGGGGCCCCTACGAGCAGTACTTC	CASIPRGGPYEQYF
TRBD1	TRBV5-4	16	TRBJ2-3	-	TGTGCCAGCAGCTGGGACAGGGCCCTAGGCACAGATACGCAGTATTTT	CASSWDRALGTDTQYF
TRBD2	TRBV27	16	TRBJ2-7	-	TGTGCCAGCAGTCCGTCAACTAGCGGGTTTTCCTACGAGCAGTACTTC	CASSPSTSGFSYEQYF
TRBD1	TRBV5-1	16	TRBJ1-3	-	TGCGCCAGCAGCTTGAGGACAGGCGCCTCTGGAAACACCATATATTTT	CASSLRTGASGNTIYF
-	TRBV27	12	TRBJ2-1	-	TGTGCCAGCAGTCGACAGAGCAATGAGCAGTTCTTC	CASSRQSNEQFF
TRBD1	TRBV7-8	14	TRBJ1-1	-	TGTGCCAGCAGCCGCGGGACAGTTAACACTGAAGCTTTCTTT	CASSRGTVNTEAFF
TRBD1	TRBV10-1	14	TRBJ2-3	-	TGCGCCACCTCACCGGGACAGAGCACAGATACGCAGTATTTT	CATSPGQSTDTQYF
-	TRBV4-3	15	TRBJ2-5	-	TGCGCCAGCAGCCAGCTCAGGGACAACCAAGAGACCCAGTACTTC	CASSQLRDNQETQYF
-	TRBV5-8	10	TRBJ2-7	-	TGTGCCAGCAGCTTCTTCGAGCAGTACTTC	CASSFFEQYF
-	TRBV2	15	TRBJ2-1	few	TGTGCCAGCAGAGGCGCTAGCCGCACCTACAATGAGCAGTTCTTC	CASRGASRTYNEQFF
-	TRBV27	11	TRBJ2-7	-	TGTGCCAGCAGTAGGGGCTACGAGCAGTACTTC	CASSRGYEQYF
TRBD1	TRBV11-2	15	TRBJ2-7	-	TGTGCCAGCAGCCCGGGGACAGCGATTACCTACGAGCAGTACTTC	CASSPGTAITYEQYF
TRBD1	TRBV28	15	TRBJ1-2	-	TGTGCCAGCAGTGGGCTCGGACAGGCGATATATGGCTACACCTTC	CASSGLGQAIYGYTF
-	TRBV7-2	14	TRBJ1-1	-	TGTGCCAGCAAAGCCGGAGGGGAGAACACTGAAGCTTTCTTT	CASKAGGENTEAFF
-	TRBV27	13	TRBJ1-1	-	TGTGCCAGCAGTTTAATGGGGACACCCGAAGCTTTCTTT	CASSLMGTPEAFF
-	TRBV18	13	TRBJ1-2	-	TGTGCCAGCTCACCCCCGGGATCCTATGGCTACACCTTC	CASSPPGSYGYTF
TRBD1	TRBV23-1	16	TRBJ2-2	once	TGCGCCAGCAGTCAAGCTTACAGGGGACGGACCGGGGAGCTGTTTTTT	CASSQAYRGRTGELFF
-	TRBV11-2	15	TRBJ2-7	-	TGTGCCAGCAGCTTAAGCACCCCGAGCTCCTACGAGCAGTACTTC	CASSLSTPSSYEQYF